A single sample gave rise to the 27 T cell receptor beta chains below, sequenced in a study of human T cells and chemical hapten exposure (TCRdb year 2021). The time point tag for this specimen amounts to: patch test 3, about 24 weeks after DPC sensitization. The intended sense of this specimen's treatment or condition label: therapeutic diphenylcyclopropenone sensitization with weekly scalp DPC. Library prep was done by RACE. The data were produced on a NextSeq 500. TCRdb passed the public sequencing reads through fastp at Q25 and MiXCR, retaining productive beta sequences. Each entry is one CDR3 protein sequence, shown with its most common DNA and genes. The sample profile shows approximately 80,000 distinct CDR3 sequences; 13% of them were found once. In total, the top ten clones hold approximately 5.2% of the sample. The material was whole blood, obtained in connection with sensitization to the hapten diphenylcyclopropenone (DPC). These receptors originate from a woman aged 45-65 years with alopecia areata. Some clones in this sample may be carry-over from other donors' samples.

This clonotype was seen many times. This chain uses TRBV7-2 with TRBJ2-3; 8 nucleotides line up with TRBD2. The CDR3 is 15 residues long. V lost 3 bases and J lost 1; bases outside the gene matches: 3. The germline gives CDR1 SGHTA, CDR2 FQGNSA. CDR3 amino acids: CASSFAGGGTDTQYF. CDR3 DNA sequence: TGTGCCAGCAGCTTCGCGGGAGGTGGCACAGATACGCAGTATTTT.

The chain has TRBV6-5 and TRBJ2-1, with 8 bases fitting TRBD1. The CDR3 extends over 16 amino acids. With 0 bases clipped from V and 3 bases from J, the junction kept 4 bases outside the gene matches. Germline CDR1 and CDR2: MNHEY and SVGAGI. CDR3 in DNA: TGTGCCAGCAGTTACTCGGGACAGGCATACTACAATGAGCAGTTCTTC. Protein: CASSYSGQAYYNEQFF.

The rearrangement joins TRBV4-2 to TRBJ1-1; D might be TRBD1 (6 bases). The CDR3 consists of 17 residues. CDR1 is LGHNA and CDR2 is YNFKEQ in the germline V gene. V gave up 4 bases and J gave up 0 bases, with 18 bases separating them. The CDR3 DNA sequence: TGTGCCAGCAGCCGCAGAGTGGCAGGGGAAATGAACACTGAAGCTTTCTTT. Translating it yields CASSRRVAGEMNTEAFF.

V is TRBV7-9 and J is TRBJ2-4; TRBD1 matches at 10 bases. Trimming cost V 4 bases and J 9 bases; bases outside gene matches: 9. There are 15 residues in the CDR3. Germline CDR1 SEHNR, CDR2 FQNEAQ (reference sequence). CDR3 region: CASSWPDRGLIIQYF. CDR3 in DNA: TGTGCCAGCAGCTGGCCTGACAGGGGGCTTATCATTCAGTACTTC.

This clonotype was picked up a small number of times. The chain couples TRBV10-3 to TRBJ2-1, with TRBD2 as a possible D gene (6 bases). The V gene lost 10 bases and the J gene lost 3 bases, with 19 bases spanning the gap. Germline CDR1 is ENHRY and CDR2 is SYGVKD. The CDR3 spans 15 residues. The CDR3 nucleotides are TGTGCCAGCGGGGCGGGCGGGGCCAGCTACAATGAGCAGTTCTTC. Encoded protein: CASGAGGASYNEQFF.

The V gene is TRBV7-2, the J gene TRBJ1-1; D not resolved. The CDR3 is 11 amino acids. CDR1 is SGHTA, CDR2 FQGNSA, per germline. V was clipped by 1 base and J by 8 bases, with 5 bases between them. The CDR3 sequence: CASSLVTEAFF. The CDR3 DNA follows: TGTGCCAGCAGCTTAGTAACAGAAGCTTTCTTT.

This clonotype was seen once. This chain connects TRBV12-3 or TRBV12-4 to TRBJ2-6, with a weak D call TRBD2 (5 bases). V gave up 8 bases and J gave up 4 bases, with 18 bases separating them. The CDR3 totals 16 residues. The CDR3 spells CASHRPRGKGANVLTF. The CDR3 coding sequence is TGTGCCAGCCACCGGCCCCGGGGAAAAGGGGCCAACGTCCTGACTTTC.

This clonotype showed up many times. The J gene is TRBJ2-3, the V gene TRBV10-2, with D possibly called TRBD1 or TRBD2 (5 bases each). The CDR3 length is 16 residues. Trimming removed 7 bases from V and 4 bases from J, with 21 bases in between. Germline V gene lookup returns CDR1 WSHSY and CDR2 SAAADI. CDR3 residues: CASKPLPAGRADTQYF. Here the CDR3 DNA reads TGCGCCAGCAAACCTCTCCCTGCGGGCAGGGCAGATACGCAGTATTTT.

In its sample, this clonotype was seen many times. CDR3 coding DNA: TGTGCCAGCAGTGAATTGGTCGGCGCGGGTTCGAACACTGAAGCTTTCTTT. Its protein is CASSELVGAGSNTEAFF. The chain joins TRBV6-1 to TRBJ1-1; no clear D. Germline values: CDR1 MNHNS, CDR2 SASEGT. The CDR3 extends over 17 amino acids. V was trimmed by 2 bases and J by 1 base, leaving 17 bases between them.

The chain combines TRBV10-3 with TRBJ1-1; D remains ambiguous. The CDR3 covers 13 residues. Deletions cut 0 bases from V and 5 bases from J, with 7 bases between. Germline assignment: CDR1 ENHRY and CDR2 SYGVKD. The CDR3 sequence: CAISESRATEAFF. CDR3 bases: TGTGCCATCAGTGAGTCAAGGGCAACTGAAGCTTTCTTT.

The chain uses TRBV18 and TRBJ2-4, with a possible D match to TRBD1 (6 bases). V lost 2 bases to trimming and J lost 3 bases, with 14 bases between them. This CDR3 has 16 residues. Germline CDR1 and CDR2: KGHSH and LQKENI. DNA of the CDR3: TGTGCCAGCTCACCAATACAGGGCAGCGGCAAAAACATTCAGTACTTC. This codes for CASSPIQGSGKNIQYF.

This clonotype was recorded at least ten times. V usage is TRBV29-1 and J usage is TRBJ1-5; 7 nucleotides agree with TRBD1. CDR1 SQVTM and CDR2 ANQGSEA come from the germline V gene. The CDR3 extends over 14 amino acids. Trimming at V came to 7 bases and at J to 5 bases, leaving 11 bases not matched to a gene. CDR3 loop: CSGLTGSKDQPQHF. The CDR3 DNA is TGCAGCGGGCTGACAGGGTCGAAGGATCAGCCCCAGCATTTT.

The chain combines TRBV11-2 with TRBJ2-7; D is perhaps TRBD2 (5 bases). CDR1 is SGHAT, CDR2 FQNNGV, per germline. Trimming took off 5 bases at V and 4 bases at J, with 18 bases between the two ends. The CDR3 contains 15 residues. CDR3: CASSLSSGNRYEQYF. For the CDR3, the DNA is TGTGCCAGCAGCCTATCGTCGGGGAACCGATACGAGCAGTACTTC.

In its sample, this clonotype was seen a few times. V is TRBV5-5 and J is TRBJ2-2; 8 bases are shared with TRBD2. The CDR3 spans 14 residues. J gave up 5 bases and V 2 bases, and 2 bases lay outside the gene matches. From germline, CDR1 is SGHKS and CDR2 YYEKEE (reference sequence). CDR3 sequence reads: CASSFLAGTGELFF. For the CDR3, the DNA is TGTGCCAGCAGCTTTTTAGCGGGAACCGGGGAGCTGTTTTTT.

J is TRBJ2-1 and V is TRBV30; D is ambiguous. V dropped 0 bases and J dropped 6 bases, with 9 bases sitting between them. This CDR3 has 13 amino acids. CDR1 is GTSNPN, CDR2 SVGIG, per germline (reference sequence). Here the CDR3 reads CAWSVRLANEQFF. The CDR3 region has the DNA TGTGCCTGGAGTGTACGGCTTGCCAATGAGCAGTTCTTC.

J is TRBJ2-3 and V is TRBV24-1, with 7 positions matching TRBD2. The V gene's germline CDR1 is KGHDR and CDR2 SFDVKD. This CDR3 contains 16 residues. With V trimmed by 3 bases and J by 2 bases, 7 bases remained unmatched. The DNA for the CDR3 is TGTGCCACCAGTGATCGGGGGGAGGCGTCCACAGATACGCAGTATTTT. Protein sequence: CATSDRGEASTDTQYF.

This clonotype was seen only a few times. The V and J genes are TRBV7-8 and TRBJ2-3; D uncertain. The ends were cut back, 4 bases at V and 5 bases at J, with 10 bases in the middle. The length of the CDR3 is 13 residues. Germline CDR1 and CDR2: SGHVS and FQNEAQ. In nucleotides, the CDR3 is TGTGCCAGCAGCTACGACCCCCAAGATACGCAGTATTTT. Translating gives CASSYDPQDTQYF.

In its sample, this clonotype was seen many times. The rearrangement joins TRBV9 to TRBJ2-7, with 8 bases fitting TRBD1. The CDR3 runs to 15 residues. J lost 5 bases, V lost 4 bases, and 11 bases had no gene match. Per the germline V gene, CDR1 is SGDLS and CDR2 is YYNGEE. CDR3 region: CASSPRPGTGNEQYF. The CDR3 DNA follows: TGTGCCAGCAGCCCACGTCCCGGGACAGGTAACGAGCAGTACTTC.

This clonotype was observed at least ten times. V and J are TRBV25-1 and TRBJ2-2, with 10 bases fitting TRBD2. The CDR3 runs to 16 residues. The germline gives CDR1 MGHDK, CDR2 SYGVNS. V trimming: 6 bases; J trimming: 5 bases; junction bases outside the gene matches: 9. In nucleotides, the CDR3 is TGTGCCAGCAGCCCCGCTAGCGGGAGTCGAACCGGGGAGCTGTTTTTT. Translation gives CASSPASGSRTGELFF.

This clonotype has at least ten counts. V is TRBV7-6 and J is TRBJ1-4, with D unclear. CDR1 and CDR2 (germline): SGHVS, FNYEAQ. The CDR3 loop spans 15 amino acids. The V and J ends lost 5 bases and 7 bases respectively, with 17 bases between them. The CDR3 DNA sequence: TGTGCCAGCAGCCCCGGACTGGGTCTCGGTGAAAAACTGTTTTTT. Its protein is CASSPGLGLGEKLFF.

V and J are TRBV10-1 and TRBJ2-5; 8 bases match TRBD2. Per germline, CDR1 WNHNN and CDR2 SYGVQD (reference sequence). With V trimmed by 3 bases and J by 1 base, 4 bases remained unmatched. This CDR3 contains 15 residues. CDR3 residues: CASSDSGSSQETQYF. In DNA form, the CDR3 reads TGCGCCAGCAGTGACAGCGGGAGTTCCCAAGAGACCCAGTACTTC.

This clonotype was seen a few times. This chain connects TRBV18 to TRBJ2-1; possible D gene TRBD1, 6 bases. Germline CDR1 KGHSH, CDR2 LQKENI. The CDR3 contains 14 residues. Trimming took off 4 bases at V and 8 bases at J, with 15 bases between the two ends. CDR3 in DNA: TGTGCCAGCTCACAAACTGACAGGATGGATGAGCAGTTCTTC. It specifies CASSQTDRMDEQFF.

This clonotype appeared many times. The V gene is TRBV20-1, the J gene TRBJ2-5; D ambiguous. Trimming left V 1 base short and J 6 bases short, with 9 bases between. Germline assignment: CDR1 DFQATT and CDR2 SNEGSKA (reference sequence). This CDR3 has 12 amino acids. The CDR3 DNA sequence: TGCAGTGCTAGAGCTAGTGTGCAGACCCAGTACTTC. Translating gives CSARASVQTQYF.

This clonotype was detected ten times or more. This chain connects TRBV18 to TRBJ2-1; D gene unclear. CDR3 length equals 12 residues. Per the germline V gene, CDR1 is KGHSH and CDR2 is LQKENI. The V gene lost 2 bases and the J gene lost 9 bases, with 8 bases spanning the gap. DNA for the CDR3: TGTGCCAGCTCACCAGGATTTCTTGAGCAGTTCTTC. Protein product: CASSPGFLEQFF.

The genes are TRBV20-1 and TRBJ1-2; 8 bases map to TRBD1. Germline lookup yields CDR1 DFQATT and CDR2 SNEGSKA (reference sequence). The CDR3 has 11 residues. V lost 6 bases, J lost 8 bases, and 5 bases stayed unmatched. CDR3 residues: CSAGDRFGYTF. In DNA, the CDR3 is TGCAGTGCCGGGGACAGGTTCGGCTACACCTTC.

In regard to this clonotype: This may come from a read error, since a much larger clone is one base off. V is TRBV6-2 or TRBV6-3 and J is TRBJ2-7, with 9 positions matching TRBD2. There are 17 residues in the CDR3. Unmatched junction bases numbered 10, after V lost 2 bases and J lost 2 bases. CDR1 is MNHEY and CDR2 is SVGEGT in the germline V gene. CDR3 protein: CASSYMISVAGAYEQYF. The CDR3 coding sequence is TGTGCCAGCAGTTACATGATTTCGGTAGCGGGGGCCTACGAGCAGTACTTC.

For the CDR3, the DNA is TGCAGTGCTAGAGATCGGGGATACGAGCAGTACTTC. Amino acids: CSARDRGYEQYF. The rearrangement joins TRBV20-1 to TRBJ2-7; TRBD2 might be the D (5 bases). This CDR3 has 12 amino acids. Deletions cut 0 bases from V and 4 bases from J, with 7 bases between. The germline gives CDR1 DFQATT, CDR2 SNEGSKA (reference sequence).